The 18 T cell receptor beta chains in this list originate from one sample, sequenced in a study of blood T cells in healthy people across ages. It was with a sample-barcoded 5' primer and a J-beta primer mix that a second PCR of roughly 7 to 12 cycles was run. TCRdb re-called the 5' RACE reads through MiXCR, storing one row per CDR3 protein. The table shows just under 900,000 distinct CDR3 sequences, with around 26% occurring only once. The sample taken for sequencing was blood. These receptor sequences come from a woman of 80 years or more in good health.

This clonotype appeared many times. The V gene is TRBV7-2, the J gene TRBJ2-1, with TRBD2 matching 7 bases. Germline lookup yields CDR1 SGHTA and CDR2 FQGNSA. This CDR3 spans 15 amino acids. Trimming at V came to 0 bases and at J to 8 bases, leaving 7 bases not matched to a gene. The CDR3 nucleotides are TGTGCCAGCAGCTTAGCCGGGGCGGGGGTTGATGAGCAGTTCTTC. Translating gives CASSLAGAGVDEQFF.

This clonotype was recorded many times. This chain links TRBV7-2 with TRBJ2-5; D perhaps matches TRBD1 (5 bases). Deletions cut 1 base from V and 5 bases from J, with 11 bases between. This CDR3 region has 14 residues. Germline V lookup: CDR1 SGHTA, CDR2 FQGNSA. Here the CDR3 DNA reads TGTGCCAGCAGCTTAGAAGGGTACAGGGAGACCCAGTACTTC. Its translation is CASSLEGYRETQYF.

This clonotype was observed a few times. This sequence joins TRBV7-8 and TRBJ2-4, with 7 bases aligning to TRBD2. The J call is in doubt because the DNA end fits TRBJ2-7 better. Germline V gene lookup returns CDR1 SGHVS and CDR2 FQNEAQ. The CDR3 is 16 amino acids. The CDR3 region has the DNA TGTGCCAGCAACTTTGGGGCCCAAGGCGGGGGATACGAGCAGTACTTC. Its protein is CASNFGAQGGGYEQYF.

This clonotype was counted between two and nine times. The chain employs TRBV2 and TRBJ2-5, with a tentative D call TRBD1 (7 bases). CDR1 is SNHLY and CDR2 is FYNNEI in the germline V gene. The V end lost 10 bases, the J end lost 2 bases, and 14 bases lay between the germline ends. The CDR3 loop spans 13 amino acids. CDR3 loop: CAIPGGQQETQYF. The CDR3 DNA reads as TGTGCCATTCCCGGGGGACAGCAAGAGACCCAGTACTTC.

This sequence joins TRBV6-2 or TRBV6-3 and TRBJ2-2, with 9 bases identical to TRBD1. The CDR3 contains 14 residues. Germline V lookup: CDR1 MNHEY, CDR2 SVGEGT. V gave up 5 bases and J gave up 4 bases; unmatched junction bases: 2. The CDR3 reads CASSLTGGTGELFF. CDR3 nucleotides: TGTGCCAGCAGTCTGACAGGGGGCACCGGGGAGCTGTTTTTT.

Comment on this clonotype: One end of the junction varies from germline; a read error may be responsible. V is TRBV6-6 and J is TRBJ2-6, with TRBD1 identical over 8 bases. Germline V CDR1 and CDR2: MNHNY, SVGAGI (reference sequence). This CDR3 is 17 amino acids long. The CDR3 nucleotides read TGTGCCAGCAGCGGGAACAGGGGGGTCTCAGGGGCCAACGTCCGGACTTTC. It codes for CASSGNRGVSGANVRTF.

Remarks on this clonotype: A junction end diverges from the germline sequence, so it may reflect a read error. The chain employs TRBV6-2 or TRBV6-3 and TRBJ1-2; 7 bases are shared with TRBD1. This CDR3 spans 13 amino acids. Germline V gene data show CDR1 as MNHEY and CDR2 as SVGEGT. The CDR3 spells CAGSSGTAYGYTF. The CDR3 DNA follows: TGTGCCGGCAGCTCCGGGACAGCCTATGGCTACACCTTC.

This chain joins TRBV6-6 and TRBJ1-2; TRBD1 might be the D (6 bases). This CDR3 is 15 amino acids long. Trimming stripped 2 bases from V and 7 bases from J, with 17 bases between. Germline lookup yields CDR1 MNHNY and CDR2 SVGAGI (reference sequence). As DNA, the CDR3 is TGTGCCAGCAGTTACGTGGGGGGGGCGAGTGGTGGCTACACCTTC. Protein product: CASSYVGGASGGYTF.

In its sample, this clonotype was seen many times. This chain joins TRBV4-3 and TRBJ2-7, with a weak D call TRBD1 (5 bases). Trimming pared 3 bases from V and 0 bases from J, leaving 12 bases between. The V gene's germline CDR1 is LGHNA and CDR2 YSLEER. The CDR3 has 15 amino acids. This CDR3 is CASSHSRQRSYEQYF. DNA for the CDR3: TGCGCCAGCAGCCATAGTAGACAGCGCTCCTACGAGCAGTACTTC.

This clonotype has just a few counts. The chain employs TRBV3-1 and TRBJ2-1; D ambiguous. This CDR3 comprises 14 residues. Per germline, CDR1 LGHDT and CDR2 YNNKEL (reference sequence). Trimming took 5 bases from V and 2 from J, leaving 10 bases between them. Here the CDR3 DNA reads TGTGCCAGCAGCGAGGCTGAACCCTACAATGAGCAGTTCTTC. Protein sequence: CASSEAEPYNEQFF.

This clonotype was counted at least ten times. J is TRBJ2-1 and V is TRBV20-1, with D possibly called TRBD1 or TRBD2 (5 bases each). CDR3 length: 15 amino acids. CDR1 is DFQATT, CDR2 SNEGSKA, per germline (reference sequence). Between the trimmed V and J ends, which lost 1 base and 0 bases, there was a span of 10 bases. As DNA, the CDR3 is TGCAGTGCTAGAGCCTCAGGGAGCTCCTACAATGAGCAGTTCTTC. This sequence encodes CSARASGSSYNEQFF.

This clonotype was seen ten or more times. The chain combines TRBV6-6 with TRBJ2-5; D may be TRBD2 (5 bases). V gave up 8 bases and J gave up 6 bases, with 19 bases separating them. Per the germline V gene, CDR1 is MNHNY and CDR2 is SVGAGI (reference sequence). This CDR3 region has 14 residues. The CDR3 DNA reads as TGTGCCAGCGCCGAGGTGGCCCCCGGGAAGACCCAGTACTTC. Its translation is CASAEVAPGKTQYF.

The chain employs TRBV28 and TRBJ2-1; D tentatively reads TRBD1 or TRBD2 (5 bases each). V was trimmed by 10 bases and J by 2 bases, leaving 15 bases between them. In germline, CDR1 is MDHEN, CDR2 SYDVKM. The CDR3 consists of 14 residues. The CDR3 sequence: CATATSGPYNEQFF. CDR3 sequence (DNA): TGTGCCACTGCAACCTCGGGGCCCTACAATGAGCAGTTCTTC.

This clonotype has a single count. The rearrangement links TRBV2 to TRBJ2-2; 8 bases agree with TRBD1. This CDR3 is built from 12 residues. Germline values: CDR1 SNHLY, CDR2 FYNNEI. V lost 6 bases, J lost 8 bases, and 2 bases stayed unmatched. Here the CDR3 DNA reads TGTGCCAGCAGAAGGGACAGGGGGGAGCTGTTTTTT. This sequence encodes CASRRDRGELFF.

The chain uses TRBV20-1 and TRBJ2-7; 7 positions match TRBD2. This CDR3 has 15 amino acids. J was trimmed by 4 bases and V by 3 bases; bases with no gene match: 12. Per the germline V gene, CDR1 is DFQATT and CDR2 is SNEGSKA (reference sequence). In nucleotides, the CDR3 is TGCAGTGCTAGGACTCCCCCAGGGACTAAGTACGAGCAGTACTTC. Translated: CSARTPPGTKYEQYF.

In its sample, this clonotype was seen once. CDR3 nucleotides: TGTGCCAGCAGGCCGCCGGGACAGGGGATAATGAACACTGAAGCTTTCTTT. Amino acids: CASRPPGQGIMNTEAFF. The chain couples TRBV6-1 to TRBJ1-1, with 10 bases aligning to TRBD1. Germline V gene lookup returns CDR1 MNHNS and CDR2 SASEGT. J was trimmed by 0 bases and V by 6 bases; bases with no gene match: 10. The CDR3 covers 17 residues.

About this clonotype itself: A read error may account for a junction end that differs from germline. This chain joins TRBV3-1 and TRBJ2-6; TRBD1 is a possible D gene (5 bases). This CDR3 spans 17 amino acids. Germline V gives CDR1 LGHDT, CDR2 YNNKEL (reference sequence). In DNA, the CDR3 is TGTGCCAGCAACCTCAAAGGGGCCGCCGCTGGGGCCAACGTCCGGACTTTC. It is translated as CASNLKGAAAGANVRTF.

As concerns this clonotype: A much larger clone lies one base from this, so it may be a read error. Here the CDR3 DNA reads TGCGCCAGCAGCTTGGTCCCGCCAGGGCAGAGGAATGAGCAGTTCTTC. This gives the protein CASSLVPPGQRNEQFF. The rearrangement joins TRBV5-1 to TRBJ2-1; D may be TRBD1 (5 bases). This CDR3 has 16 amino acids. Per germline, CDR1 SGHRS and CDR2 YFSETQ. The V and J ends lost 0 bases and 7 bases respectively, with 17 bases between them.